The TCR beta chain described here comes from a study of somatic mutations in cytotoxic T cells in rheumatoid arthritis. On the study more broadly: The flow sorting of some V beta antibody-stained T-cell populations reached nearly 100% purity, and the sorted populations included V beta1+ cells sequenced for TCRB.

Original methodology: Matching published virus-specific TCRB sequences was rare for patient CD8+ clones that were larger than 1%. Using immunoSEQ multiplex PCR, the repertoire was profiled, and TCRdb retains in-frame clones only, with some absent. The DNA was the basis for D and trimming; V, J and clone size are from that table. The data contain roughly 18,000 clones, approximately 82% of them singletons. Points on this clone: What it binds is unknown.

The CDR3 has 15 amino acids. CDR1 MNHEY and CDR2 SMNVEV come from the germline V gene (reference sequence). The trim removed 6 bases at V and 0 bases at J, leaving 6 bases unmatched. Study conclusions and caveats: Age-matched healthy controls and rheumatoid arthritis patients had CD8+ T-cell clonality that did not differ significantly.

The chain carries TRBV27 and TRBJ2-3; 7 nucleotides match TRBD2. Sequenced input: CD8+ T cells sorted from blood. The source is a young man with rheumatoid arthritis. CDR3 in amino acids: CASSSSGFSTDTQYF. The CDR3 DNA sequence: TGTGCCAGCAGCAGTAGCGGGTTTAGCACAGATACGCAGTATTTT.